What follows is one T cell receptor beta chain and its context. This clonotype was recorded many times. Its antigen is currently not known. Within one base of it there is no much larger clone, and no base qualities were kept. The method was multiplex PCR. Instrument used: Illumina HiSeq 4000. To build TCR beta libraries, CDR3 regions were amplified by Arm-PCR using iRepertoire HTBI primers. PCR products were gel purified before sequencing. The paper's processing steps were these. Across samples, about 63 TRBV and 13 to 15 TRBJ segments were identified and used for gene usage analysis of CDR3 amino acid clonotypes. COPE and FqMerger were used to merge filtered high-quality paired reads into contigs. Contigs were aligned with BLAST to IMGT TRBV, TRBD and TRBJ reference genes, and CDR3 was defined per IMGT. Any clonotype with a frequency above 0.1% was classified as a highly expanded clone. Shannon entropy served as the measure of repertoire diversity, while the Gini coefficient captured V-J evenness. Public clonotypes were defined as clonotypes shared by more than one individual. TCRdb trimmed the raw reads at Q25, called clones with MiXCR and kept productive beta chains. Each entry merges the rows of one CDR3 protein and shows their most common DNA and genes. These V and J calls derive from TCRdb rather than the authors' analysis. This sample has a few hundred thousand distinct CDR3 sequences in its table, and about 15% of those were observed once. The top ten clonotypes cover about 25% of the sample.

The data are from a study of regulatory T cells in long-lasting Graves disease (dated by TCRdb to about 2021). Broadly, across the study: In the newly diagnosed Graves' disease group, patients had been taking antithyroid drugs for less than 3 months. The study was conducted in China and was registered as a clinical trial. Patients with persistent Graves' disease were compared with patients with newly diagnosed Graves' disease using TCR sequencing and RNA sequencing of peripheral blood. A total of roughly 33 samples were covered by TCR sequencing, comprising about 13 persistent and around 20 newly diagnosed Graves' disease patients. The paper as a whole reports these results and caveats: Persistent patients shared more public clonotypes among themselves (2,741) than newly diagnosed patients did (more than 850). Only peripheral blood was studied, because thyroid tissue, the primary lesion, was inaccessible. Only the TCR beta chain was sequenced and analyzed. Preferential use of TRBV28, TRBJ1-2 and TRBJ2-5 was observed in persistent disease, whereas TRBV20-1 and TRBJ2-1 were favored in newly diagnosed disease. Persistent Graves' disease patients showed lower TCR Shannon entropy and fewer highly expanded clones than newly diagnosed patients, suggesting clonal expansion. The authors noted that the small sample size was a limitation that may lower accuracy.

The sample's time point, from its label and the paper: newly diagnosed GD, antithyroid drugs for less than 3 months. RNA was extracted from PBMCs in TRIzol for both TCR sequencing and RNA sequencing. The diagnosis of Graves' disease was made according to American Thyroid Association guidelines. Recruitment of patients was carried out at an endocrinology department in Xi'an, China. Each patient gave 9 to 10 milliliters of peripheral blood, collected in an EDTA anticoagulant tube. Ficoll Paque Plus density gradient separation was used to isolate PBMCs, and no additional T cell sorting was done. RNA quality was checked with an Agilent 2100 Bioanalyzer and agarose gel, and concentration with a NanoDrop 2000. The CDR3 spans 15 residues, from the cysteine through the phenylalanine. This entry keeps only the CDR3 DNA: 45 bases, framed from base 1. The CDR1 and CDR2 encoded by the germline V gene (reference sequence) are PRHDT and FYEKMQ. V gives up 5 bases and J gives up 0 bases, and the segment between their germline ends measures 14 bases.

These same records also appear under a second study, on T cells in Graves' hyperthyroidism and ophthalmopathy. That second report states: Graves' hyperthyroidism was defined as stable when no progression to ophthalmopathy occurred over 18 months of follow-up. Hyperthyroidism patients were newly diagnosed, with disease duration under 2 months, and aged 18 to 65 years. The study excluded patients with uncontrolled infections, other autoimmune diseases, pregnancy or lactation. Diagnoses were based on clinical symptoms, serum thyroxine and TRAb, thyroid ultrasound and orbital computed tomography. The first round of RT-PCR for the TCR CDR3 was performed with the HTBI primer set and the Qiagen OneStep RT-PCR kit. Most expanded thyroid clonotypes (frequency above 0.001) were also detected in blood, a finding suggesting that blood repertoires may reflect thyroid immune responses. In cross-validation, a model built on a 13 V-J signature told ophthalmopathy apart from stable hyperthyroidism with under 90% sensitivity and roughly 82% specificity, and in testing the same model reached 80%/75%. During validation, the model predicted progression to ophthalmopathy a median of roughly six months ahead of onset, with roughly 65% sensitivity and 72.22% specificity. A discovery cohort of about a hundred patients, about 40 with Graves' ophthalmopathy and fewer than 65 with stable Graves' hyperthyroidism, was used to find distinguishing TCR V-J signatures. An independent validation cohort of about 19 hyperthyroidism patients and about 15 patients who later progressed to ophthalmopathy tested prospective prediction of ophthalmopathy. The 100 or so discovery patients were randomly split 7:3 into training and test sets. In about 6 Graves' hyperthyroidism patients, the study also compared T-cell repertoires from thyroid tissue with T-cell repertoires from blood. After blood sampling, hyperthyroidism patients were treated with methimazole at a starting dose of 30 mg daily, and ophthalmopathy patients were treated with high-dose intravenous methylprednisolone. Libraries were constructed in a second round of multiplex PCR, after which size selection and purification were carried out. Sequencing of the libraries was done on an Illumina HiSeq2000 using paired-end 100 bp reads. SOAPnuke was used to process the raw data, with reads discarded if the reads contained adapters or uncalled bases, had a mean Phred below 15, or lacked an exact constant-primer or identifier match. High-quality paired reads were merged with COPE v1.2.5, and unique nucleotide sequences were defined as clonotypes. MiTCR v1.1 was used to align the clonotypes against IMGT TRBV, TRBD and TRBJ reference segments. Only V-J combinations with frequency above 0.0001, covering approximately 99% of repertoires, were analysed. The TCS score was defined as F50 (clonal expansion) divided by E x V (chaos), with BLOSUM62-based TCRdist calculated between CDR3 peptides within each V-J. Welch's t-statistics and random forest reduced several hundred V-J features to 10 to 15, which were used in a naive Bayes classifier (R e1071). No statistical method was used to fix the sample size in advance, and group allocation was not hidden from the investigators. According to the paper, TCR Vbeta CDR3 sequencing was carried out on 135 peripheral blood samples, which came from around 43 ophthalmopathy, around 74 hyperthyroidism and approximately 17 progressor patients.

The sequence is built from TRBV13 and TRBJ2-7; TRBD2 is a weak D gene call, 6 bases matching. The sequence was collected from a woman aged 18-30 years with Graves disease. Donor details come from another sample of the same person, matched by shared clones. The sample was peripheral blood mononuclear cells (PBMCs), taken at new diagnosis, from a patient treated with antithyroid drugs. CDR3 reads: CASSPRAGHSYEQYF. At the DNA level, the sequence is TGTGCCAGCAGCCCGAGAGCGGGCCACTCCTACGAGCAGTACTTC.